The clone carrying this TCR beta chain was found a few times. Its antigen is unknown. CDR1 MNHEY and CDR2 SVGEGT come from the germline V gene. The ends were cut back, 2 bases at V and 3 bases at J, with 11 bases in the middle. The CDR3 runs 14 residues. This sample was taken from a study of T cell repertoires in cytomegalovirus infection. Study-wide background: Recently identified HLA-C-restricted CMV epitopes were used, and well-studied HLA-B-restricted CMV epitopes were used as well.

One entry per CDR3 protein, called by TCRdb with MiXCR from the reads. The data show hundreds of thousands of distinct CDR3 sequences, approximately 40% seen once. The TCR sequence derives from a human donor in good health (CMV status not recorded). Some clones in this sample may be carry-over from other donors' samples. J is TRBJ2-7 and V is TRBV6-2 or TRBV6-3; D remains unclear. Specimen: cultured PBMCs, collected from culture after CMV antigen stimulation. CDR3 sequence reads: CASSYDERNYEQYF. In nucleotides, the CDR3 is TGTGCCAGCAGTTACGACGAAAGAAACTACGAGCAGTACTTC.